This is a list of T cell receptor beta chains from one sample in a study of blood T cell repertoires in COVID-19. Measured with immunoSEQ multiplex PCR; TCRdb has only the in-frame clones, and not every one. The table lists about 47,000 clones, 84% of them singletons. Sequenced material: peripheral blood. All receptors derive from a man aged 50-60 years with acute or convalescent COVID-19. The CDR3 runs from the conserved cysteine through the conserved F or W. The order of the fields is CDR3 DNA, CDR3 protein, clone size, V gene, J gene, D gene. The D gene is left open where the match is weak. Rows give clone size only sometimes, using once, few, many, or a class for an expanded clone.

TGTGCCAGCAGTGAAACAGTAATGACAGATACGCAGTATTTT	CASSETVMTDTQYF	NA	TRBV6-1	TRBJ2-3	NA
TGTGCCACCGGGACTCTGGGGGAGACCCAGTACTTC	CATGTLGETQYF	NA	TRBV10-3	TRBJ2-5	NA
TGTGCCAGCAGCGGGTCCTTATACTACAATGAGCAGTTCTTC	CASSGSLYYNEQFF	NA	TRBV6-5	TRBJ2-1	NA
TGTGCCAGCAGCCCAGCGGGAGCCCCGTTGGACACCCCTCGTGAGCAGTACTTC	CASSPAGAPLDTPREQYF	NA	TRBV4-2	TRBJ2-7	TRBD2
TGTGCCAGCTCACCTTACAGGGGTACCGGGGAGCTGTTTTTT	CASSPYRGTGELFF	NA	TRBV18	TRBJ2-2	TRBD1
TGTGCCAGCAGTAGACAGGGGGGTTCCTACGAGCAGTACTTC	CASSRQGGSYEQYF	NA	TRBV2	TRBJ2-7	TRBD1
TGTGCCAGCAGCTCCCTACGCGGGACGGAGAACTATGGCTACACCTTC	CASSSLRGTENYGYTF	NA	TRBV7-9	TRBJ1-2	NA
TGTGCCACCAGTCAGGGAGGGGCCGGGACCCAGTACTTC	CATSQGGAGTQYF	NA	TRBV24-1	TRBJ2-5	TRBD2
TGTGCCAGCAGTCCATTCCATACGGGCAATCAGCCCCAGCATTTT	CASSPFHTGNQPQHF	NA	TRBV6-2/TRBV6-3	TRBJ1-5	NA
TGTGCCACCCAAGAGCCCGGGGGCTATGGCTACACCTTC	CATQEPGGYGYTF	NA	TRBV28	TRBJ1-2	NA
TGTGCCAGCTCACCCGGACAGAAAGATACGCAGTATTTT	CASSPGQKDTQYF	NA	TRBV18	TRBJ2-3	NA
TGTGCCAGCAGAGCTGGGGGGGGTGCCTATGGCTACACCTTC	CASRAGGGAYGYTF	NA	TRBV5-6	TRBJ1-2	NA
TGCAGCACTTACAGGGGGCGTACAGATACGCAGTATTTT	CSTYRGRTDTQYF	NA	TRBV29-1	TRBJ2-3	TRBD1
TGTGCCAGCAGTTTTCGGGGACAGGGAAACGAGCAGTACTTC	CASSFRGQGNEQYF	NA	TRBV28	TRBJ2-7	TRBD1
TGTGCCAGCAGAAAACAGGGGCTATCGGAAAAACTGTTTTTT	CASRKQGLSEKLFF	NA	TRBV27	TRBJ1-4	TRBD1
TGTGCCAGTAGTAAAGGGGCAGGTGACAATCAGCCCCAGCATTTT	CASSKGAGDNQPQHF	NA	TRBV19	TRBJ1-5	NA
TGCGCCAGCAGCTTGGATGGACAGAACACCGGGGAGCTGTTTTTT	CASSLDGQNTGELFF	NA	TRBV5-1	TRBJ2-2	NA
TGCGCCAGCAGCTTGGCCGGACCGGGAGGTGGCACAGATACGCAGTATTTT	CASSLAGPGGGTDTQYF	once	TRBV5-1	TRBJ2-3	TRBD2
TGTGCCAGCAGCCCTAGGGGGGGCCTATACGAGCAGTACTTC	CASSPRGGLYEQYF	NA	TRBV5-6	TRBJ2-7	NA
TGTGCCTGGAGGGACAGAGTCTACGAGCAGTACTTC	CAWRDRVYEQYF	NA	TRBV30	TRBJ2-7	NA
TGTGCCAGCAGCCCGGGCCGGACTAGCGGGGAACAAGAGACCCAGTACTTC	CASSPGRTSGEQETQYF	NA	TRBV7-6	TRBJ2-5	TRBD2
TGTGCCAGCAGACAGGGGGCGGGCAATCAGCCCCAGCATTTT	CASRQGAGNQPQHF	NA	TRBV28	TRBJ1-5	TRBD1